A selection of T cell receptor beta chains follows, all from one sample in a study of T cell responses to AZD1222 COVID-19 vaccine. Measured with immunoSEQ multiplex PCR; TCRdb has only the in-frame clones, and not every one. The table records some 100,000 clones, 87% of them present only once. Sequenced here: peripheral blood, sampled on day 0 of AZD1222 vaccination. These receptors came from an adult in good health. CDR3s leave out the opening cysteine and the closing phenylalanine or tryptophan. Each record gives: D gene, V gene, J gene, CDR3 protein. D genes are given only for firm matches.

D: TRBD1; V: TRBV12-3/TRBV12-4; J: TRBJ1-5; CDR3: ASTQGGVQPQH
D: .; V: TRBV27; J: TRBJ2-3; CDR3: ASSFLNPTSTDTQY
D: TRBD2; V: TRBV15; J: TRBJ2-1; CDR3: ATSTRLAGYNEQF
D: .; V: TRBV29-1; J: TRBJ2-3; CDR3: SVVSGVPDTQY
D: .; V: TRBV10-3; J: TRBJ2-1; CDR3: AISEFGQSAVNEQF
D: .; V: TRBV7-3; J: TRBJ2-1; CDR3: ASSFEASSYNEQF
D: .; V: TRBV5-1; J: TRBJ1-2; CDR3: ASSSNDYGYT
D: TRBD1; V: TRBV5-4; J: TRBJ1-4; CDR3: ASSPDRDRDEKLF
D: TRBD1; V: TRBV13; J: TRBJ2-1; CDR3: ASTVTGTGVF
D: TRBD2; V: TRBV4-3; J: TRBJ2-7; CDR3: ASSRGLAGLYEQY
D: .; V: TRBV15; J: TRBJ1-1; CDR3: ATRLGTGRTEAF
D: .; V: TRBV29-1; J: TRBJ1-1; CDR3: SVGLGTKAF
D: TRBD2; V: TRBV7-9; J: TRBJ2-5; CDR3: ASSRGSSGSQETQY
D: TRBD2; V: TRBV9; J: TRBJ2-1; CDR3: ASSVGPSGELNEQF
D: .; V: TRBV3-1/TRBV3-2; J: TRBJ1-1; CDR3: ASSQDRVTEAF
D: .; V: TRBV27; J: TRBJ2-2; CDR3: ASRTRRGGELF
D: .; V: TRBV7-8; J: TRBJ2-3; CDR3: ASSLLGSADTQY
D: .; V: TRBV6-2/TRBV6-3; J: TRBJ2-5; CDR3: ASSYSGRETQY
D: TRBD1; V: TRBV5-1; J: TRBJ1-4; CDR3: ASSLGTANEKLF
D: .; V: TRBV11-3; J: TRBJ2-1; CDR3: ASSLVGKSYNEQF
D: TRBD2; V: TRBV3-1/TRBV3-2; J: TRBJ2-1; CDR3: ASSHGSAGSVYNEQF
D: .; V: TRBV7-9; J: TRBJ2-5; CDR3: ASSRTTKETQY
D: .; V: TRBV14; J: TRBJ2-5; CDR3: ASSQVYQGSRWQTKETQY
D: .; V: TRBV5-4; J: TRBJ2-1; CDR3: ASSIATYNEQF
D: TRBD1; V: TRBV5-5; J: TRBJ2-1; CDR3: ASSLRFRDRVVVNEQF
D: TRBD2; V: TRBV3-1/TRBV3-2; J: TRBJ2-1; CDR3: ASSQKAGLGNEQF
D: TRBD1; V: TRBV3-1/TRBV3-2; J: TRBJ2-1; CDR3: ASSLGQGARNEQF
D: .; V: TRBV18; J: TRBJ2-3; CDR3: ASSPGAAPDTQY
D: TRBD2; V: TRBV7-2; J: TRBJ2-7; CDR3: ASSLETSGSISSYEQY
D: .; V: TRBV5-1; J: TRBJ2-1; CDR3: ASRPRPQVNYNEQF
D: TRBD2; V: TRBV7-3; J: TRBJ2-3; CDR3: ASSLGTSLTDTQY
D: .; V: TRBV29-1; J: TRBJ1-2; CDR3: SVEDGQMFRGYT
D: TRBD1; V: TRBV28; J: TRBJ2-7; CDR3: ASRSGTESYEQY
D: TRBD1; V: TRBV4-2; J: TRBJ1-2; CDR3: ASSARDRPSGYT
D: .; V: TRBV30; J: TRBJ1-2; CDR3: AWSGQLAAGYT
D: TRBD1; V: TRBV28; J: TRBJ1-5; CDR3: ASSNSRGREPQH
D: TRBD2; V: TRBV28; J: TRBJ2-3; CDR3: ASITSGRADTQY
D: .; V: TRBV28; J: TRBJ1-2; CDR3: ASTTGKANYGYT
D: .; V: TRBV15; J: TRBJ1-1; CDR3: ATSRGTNTEAF
D: .; V: TRBV7-6; J: TRBJ1-4; CDR3: ASSLGQVNNEKLF
D: TRBD2; V: TRBV9; J: TRBJ2-2; CDR3: ASSVVGLAGGSGELF
D: .; V: TRBV24-1; J: TRBJ1-5; CDR3: ATSDGKGQGHQPQH
D: TRBD2; V: TRBV29-1; J: TRBJ2-6; CDR3: SVQTSTGANVLT
D: .; V: TRBV28; J: TRBJ1-6; CDR3: ASSGVKGHNSPLH
D: .; V: TRBV18; J: TRBJ2-5; CDR3: ASSPVQETQY
D: .; V: TRBV28; J: TRBJ1-1; CDR3: ASWSLNTEAF
D: .; V: TRBV28; J: TRBJ2-5; CDR3: ASSLRETQY
D: TRBD2; V: TRBV24-1; J: TRBJ2-3; CDR3: ATSVSGRADTQY
D: .; V: TRBV2; J: TRBJ2-1; CDR3: ASSESRGNEQF
D: TRBD1; V: TRBV7-2; J: TRBJ1-2; CDR3: ASSKKTGTVYT